The 20 T cell receptor beta chains below come from one sample, sequenced in a study of T-cell memory formation after mild COVID-19. TCRdb ran MiXCR on the 5' RACE reads and lists one entry per CDR3 protein. The profile shows 120,000 to 150,000 distinct CDR3 sequences, roughly 6.3% of them singletons. Sequencing was carried out using PBMCs or a T cell subset sorted from them (not recorded which). These receptors were taken from an adult woman who had mild COVID-19 (a few samples of this study predate the infection). Cell type and time point are not known.

This clonotype was seen a handful of times. This chain links TRBV20-1 with TRBJ2-5; tentative D call: TRBD1 (6 bases). Germline V CDR1 and CDR2: DFQATT, SNEGSKA (reference sequence). The CDR3 spans 15 residues. Trimming removed 0 bases from V and 5 bases from J, with 16 bases in between. In nucleotides, the CDR3 is TGCAGTGCTAGAGATTGGGGGACACTTCTGGAGACCCAGTACTTC. It codes for CSARDWGTLLETQYF.

This clonotype was seen repeatedly, ten times or more. CDR3 protein: CASSPTGGGYTEAFF. CDR3 in DNA: TGTGCCAGCAGCCCGACAGGGGGCGGGTACACTGAAGCTTTCTTT. This chain uses TRBV9 with TRBJ1-1, with TRBD1 matching over 10 bases. CDR3 length: 15 residues. With V trimmed by 4 bases and J by 3 bases, 6 bases remained unmatched. The germline V gene encodes CDR1 SGDLS and CDR2 YYNGEE.

The chain uses TRBV7-9 and TRBJ1-2, with TRBD1 matching 8 bases. Germline V gene data show CDR1 as SEHNR and CDR2 as FQNEAQ (reference sequence). This CDR3 has 15 residues. The V and J ends lost 2 bases and 2 bases, in that order; junction bases with no gene match: 4. CDR3 sequence: CASSLTTGVNYGYTF. DNA for the CDR3: TGTGCCAGCAGCTTAACGACAGGGGTAAACTATGGCTACACCTTC.

This clonotype was seen a handful of times. V usage is TRBV5-5 and J usage is TRBJ1-2; D is perhaps TRBD1 (6 bases). The CDR3 loop spans 14 amino acids. The V gene lost 3 bases and the J gene lost 4 bases, with 13 bases spanning the gap. Germline V gene data show CDR1 as SGHKS and CDR2 as YYEKEE (reference sequence). DNA of the CDR3: TGTGCCAGCAGCTCTACCGGGACACGCTATGGCTACACCTTC. This sequence encodes CASSSTGTRYGYTF.

This clonotype was detected many times. This rearrangement joins TRBV5-1 to TRBJ1-6; TRBD1 matches 8 bases. After removal of 3 bases from V and 3 bases from J, the junction contained 5 bases not matched to a gene. The CDR3 runs to 16 residues. Per germline, CDR1 SGHRS and CDR2 YFSETQ. Here the CDR3 DNA reads TGCGCCAGCAGCTCTCAAGGACAGGGCTATAATTCACCCCTCCACTTT. The encoded protein is CASSSQGQGYNSPLHF.

V usage is TRBV18 and J usage is TRBJ1-5; 9 bases line up with TRBD1. Germline values: CDR1 KGHSH, CDR2 LQKENI. The J segment lost 3 bases and the V segment lost 3 bases, leaving 6 bases of the junction unmatched. This CDR3 has 16 amino acids. CDR3 region: CASSPSTGGHNQPQHF. DNA of the CDR3: TGTGCCAGCTCACCTTCGACAGGGGGACACAATCAGCCCCAGCATTTT.

This clonotype was counted between two and nine times. The chain links TRBV7-2 to TRBJ2-5; D is perhaps TRBD1 (7 bases). The germline V and J ends were trimmed by 4 bases and 6 bases, with 21 bases remaining between them. This CDR3 spans 16 amino acids. Germline CDR1 reads SGHTA; CDR2 reads FQGNSA. CDR3 in DNA: TGTGCCAGCAGCTCACCCTCTGACAGGGCGGGGCAGACCCAGTACTTC. This codes for CASSSPSDRAGQTQYF.

This clonotype was seen repeatedly, ten times or more. This chain connects TRBV27 to TRBJ2-5; 8 positions match TRBD2. This CDR3 has 14 residues. Germline lookup yields CDR1 MNHEY and CDR2 SMNVEV (reference sequence). V shed 3 bases and J 5 bases; nucleotides not matched to a gene: 5. The CDR3 nucleotides are TGTGCCAGCAGTTTCGGGGGGGGCAAGGAGACCCAGTACTTC. Residues: CASSFGGGKETQYF.

The chain carries TRBV6-5 and TRBJ1-4; perhaps TRBD1 as D (5 bases). V was clipped by 2 bases and J by 0 bases, with 7 bases between them. Germline CDR1 and CDR2: MNHEY and SVGAGI. CDR3 length equals 15 residues. The CDR3 sequence is CASSYRGATNEKLFF. In DNA, the CDR3 is TGTGCCAGCAGTTACCGGGGGGCAACTAATGAAAAACTGTTTTTT.

This clonotype was picked up many times. CDR3 in DNA: TGTGCCATCGGGGACTGGGACCGCTCACCCTATGGCTACACCTTC. The encoded protein is CAIGDWDRSPYGYTF. This chain uses TRBV10-3 with TRBJ1-2, with D perhaps matching TRBD1 (5 bases). Germline CDR1 and CDR2: ENHRY and SYGVKD. CDR3 length: 15 amino acids. V shed 8 bases and J shed 4 bases, with 20 bases lying between them.

This clonotype was observed at least ten times. The CDR3 bases are TGTGCCAGCAGCTCCGGGGGGCTGTCCTACAATGAGCAGTTCTTC. Amino acids: CASSSGGLSYNEQFF. The V gene is TRBV2, the J gene TRBJ2-1, with D maybe TRBD2 (7 bases). The V end was cut by 6 bases, the J end by 1 base, with 13 bases between. In germline, CDR1 is SNHLY, CDR2 FYNNEI. The CDR3 covers 15 residues.

This clonotype was seen repeatedly, ten times or more. This chain connects TRBV20-1 to TRBJ2-3; D is undetermined. V shed 0 bases and J shed 9 bases, with 4 bases lying between them. The CDR3 sequence is 10 residues long. Germline loops: CDR1 DFQATT, CDR2 SNEGSKA (reference sequence). Written as DNA, the CDR3 is TGCAGTGCTAGAGATGAAACGCAGTATTTT. It yields the protein CSARDETQYF.

A few counts support this clonotype. The chain is built from TRBV5-1 and TRBJ2-5, with D possibly called TRBD1 or TRBD2 (5 bases each). The CDR3 is made up of 16 amino acids. The germline V and J ends were trimmed by 4 bases and 2 bases, with 18 bases remaining between them. Germline V CDR1 and CDR2: SGHRS, YFSETQ. As DNA, the CDR3 is TGCGCCAGCAGCCCGAGGTGGGGGTTTTATCAAGAGACCCAGTACTTC. Protein product: CASSPRWGFYQETQYF.

This clonotype was seen ten or more times. The chain links TRBV4-3 to TRBJ2-7; perhaps TRBD2 as D (6 bases). The germline V gene has CDR1 LGHNA and CDR2 YSLEER. The V gene lost 4 bases and the J gene lost 2 bases, with 12 bases spanning the gap. The CDR3 is 14 amino acids. The CDR3 DNA sequence: TGCGCCAGCAGCCCACACGCGGGACCCTACGAGCAGTACTTC. Its protein is CASSPHAGPYEQYF.

This clonotype came up many times. V gene TRBV29-1 combines with J gene TRBJ2-5; D may match TRBD1 or TRBD2 (5 bases each). Trimming pared 6 bases from V and 7 bases from J, leaving 9 bases between. The germline CDR1 and CDR2 sequences are SQVTM and ANQGSEA. This CDR3 comprises 10 residues. The CDR3 here is CSVGDGTQYF. CDR3 coding DNA: TGCAGCGTGGGGGACGGGACCCAGTACTTC.

The gene calls are TRBV4-2 and TRBJ2-3, with 14 bases aligning to TRBD2. The CDR3 is made up of 18 amino acids. From germline, CDR1 is LGHNA and CDR2 YNFKEQ. J gave up 0 bases and V 4 bases, and 6 bases lay outside the gene matches. The CDR3 region has the DNA TGTGCCAGCAGCCTCCGACTAGCGGGGGGGCTGAGCACAGATACGCAGTATTTT. It translates to CASSLRLAGGLSTDTQYF.

This rearrangement joins TRBV18 to TRBJ1-2; tentative D call: TRBD1 (5 bases). Germline CDR1 reads KGHSH; CDR2 reads LQKENI. The CDR3 extends over 14 amino acids. The V end was cut by 0 bases, the J end by 4 bases, with 9 bases between. The CDR3 sequence: CASSPPAGGYGYTF. CDR3 coding DNA: TGTGCCAGCTCACCACCCGCCGGGGGCTATGGCTACACCTTC.

This clonotype was seen at least ten times. The V and J genes are TRBV6-6 and TRBJ1-2; no firm D call. Trimming took 1 base from V and 8 from J, leaving 17 bases between them. Looked up from germline, CDR1 is MNHNY and CDR2 is SVGAGI (reference sequence). The CDR3 extends over 15 amino acids. The CDR3 region is CASSYLQAQKGGYTF. The CDR3 nucleotides read TGTGCCAGCAGTTACTTACAAGCCCAGAAAGGGGGCTACACCTTC.

This chain joins TRBV18 and TRBJ2-1, with TRBD2 matching 12 bases. This CDR3 contains 18 residues. The V and J ends lost 2 bases and 0 bases, in that order; junction bases with no gene match: 5. Germline CDR1 is KGHSH and CDR2 is LQKENI. This chain's CDR3 is CASSPSTSGSYSYNEQFF. For the CDR3, the DNA is TGTGCCAGCTCACCATCGACTAGCGGGAGTTACTCCTACAATGAGCAGTTCTTC. The full variable domain, rest sourced from reference TRBV18 and TRBJ2-1, is NAGVMQNPRHLVRRRGQEARLRCSPMKGHSHVYWYRQLPEEGLKFMVYLQKENIIDESGMPKERFSAEFPKEGPSILRIQQVVRGDSAAYFCASSPSTSGSYSYNEQFFGPGTRLTVL.

The table lists this clonotype with many counts. The chain joins TRBV12-3 or TRBV12-4 to TRBJ2-2; no clear D. Trimming removed 2 bases from V and 3 bases from J, with 7 bases in between. The CDR3 is 14 amino acids. The CDR3 region has the DNA TGTGCCAGCAGTTTACAGGTGCACACCGGGGAGCTGTTTTTT. Amino acid sequence: CASSLQVHTGELFF.